This T cell receptor (beta chain) came from a study of T cell responses to AZD1222 COVID-19 vaccine (dated by TCRdb to the early 2020s). Context from the whole study: AZD1222 recipients with second doses at about 4 weeks or about 12 weeks were pooled, because spike-specific TCR depth and breadth did not differ between schedules. TCR sequencing covered fewer than 250 trial participants: 207 given two doses of AZD1222 and 26 given two doses of MenACWY control vaccine. Trial participants were enrolled into age subgroups of 18-55, 56-69 and 70-plus years, which contained approximately 150, 28 and 58 TCR-sequenced participants, respectively. The research as a whole found: Only six AZD1222 recipients were SARS-CoV-2 seropositive at baseline, limiting conclusions about previously exposed vaccinees. Because no day 14 peak-response samples were available, the repertoires could be characterized only after the peak T cell response. After two AZD1222 doses, both the breadth and the depth of spike-specific TCRs were significantly higher than at day 0 and than in MenACWY recipients. Most participants were white British and females outnumbered males, and the authors suggested that clonal diversity may have been underestimated. The 56-69-year group was small, and its depth increase did not reach significance, likely because of low power. CD4 TCRs associated with the vaccine covered the entire spike protein, and the dominant responses were in regions 160-218 and 743-854. Reportedly, close to half of the unique spike-specific TCRs recognized epitopes lying outside the regions that are mutated in the B.1.351 and B.1.1.7 variants.

This clone has more than one count but fewer than ten. Its target antigen remains unknown. Nothing much larger sits one base from this clone, and base qualities are not available. Trimming takes 5 bases from V and 16 bases from J, and the germline ends sit 15 bases apart. As encoded in the germline V gene (reference sequence), CDR1 is LNHNV while CDR2 is YYDKDF. Taken from cysteine to phenylalanine, the CDR3 has 12 residues. Just the 36-base CDR3 DNA is kept, in frame starting at base 1. The CDR3 regions of human TCRbeta chains were analyzed by immunosequencing. On the study's bioinformatics: TCRs in the repertoires were matched against a reference library of SARS-CoV-2-specific TCRs that had been generated with the MIRA antigen-specificity platform. Breadth was defined as the fraction of unique TCRs that were SARS-CoV-2-associated, and depth was defined as the fraction of total T cells that were SARS-CoV-2-associated. Using the MIRA data, each spike-specific TCR was mapped to the spike region that the TCR reacts to and placed in a CD4 or CD8 class. Log10-transformed breadth and depth values were compared by one-way ANOVA with Sidak's multiple comparisons tests. The immuneACCESS repertoire file appears here via TCRdb, limited to in-frame rearrangements. These files lack a portion of the clones; in checked studies, under half of the deficit traces to unresolved V genes, and the cause of the others is not known. That table gives V, J and clone size, and the DNA gave D and trimming. The sample data list about 120,000 clones, and less than 90% of these were observed just once. Together, the top ten hold 6% to 8% of the sample.

The time point label of this sample denotes: baseline before first vaccination. Vaccinee samples were obtained from the UK trials COV001 and COV002, which included a single-blind randomized controlled phase 2/3 trial of AZD1222 (ChAdOx1 nCoV-19) in healthy adults. Trial participant PBMC samples were collected at day 0 and day 28 after the second dose for TCRbeta chain sequencing. The material sequenced was peripheral blood, taken on day 0 of AZD1222 vaccination. This sequence originates from an adult in good health. This chain joins TRBV15 to TRBJ1-6; no D gene is confidently identified. The CDR3 sequence is CATSLSGSLLHF. Here is the DNA: TGTGCCACCAGCTTATCAGGATCGCTACTCCACTTT.